This T cell receptor beta chain comes out of a study of Tregs in tolerant kidney transplant recipients. CD4+CD25+CD127- Tregs, CD4+CD25- non-Tregs, CD4 and CD8 cells were sorted. Profiling relied on immunoSEQ multiplex PCR, and the TCRdb table lists in-frame clones only, not all of them. The sample has around 85,000 clones, approximately 90% seen once. This clone was counted once. Trimming stripped 3 bases from V and 5 bases from J, with 17 bases between. Germline assignment: CDR1 SGHTA and CDR2 FQGNSA. The CDR3 is made up of 15 amino acids. The V gene is TRBV7-2, the J gene TRBJ2-7; perhaps TRBD2 as D (6 bases). Sequencing was performed on Tregs from blood, taken before the transplant. The TCR comes from a human donor who received a combined kidney and bone marrow transplant. The chain's CDR3 is CASSFSGTLPNEQYF. The CDR3 region has the DNA TGTGCCAGCAGCTTTTCCGGGACTCTCCCCAACGAGCAGTACTTC.